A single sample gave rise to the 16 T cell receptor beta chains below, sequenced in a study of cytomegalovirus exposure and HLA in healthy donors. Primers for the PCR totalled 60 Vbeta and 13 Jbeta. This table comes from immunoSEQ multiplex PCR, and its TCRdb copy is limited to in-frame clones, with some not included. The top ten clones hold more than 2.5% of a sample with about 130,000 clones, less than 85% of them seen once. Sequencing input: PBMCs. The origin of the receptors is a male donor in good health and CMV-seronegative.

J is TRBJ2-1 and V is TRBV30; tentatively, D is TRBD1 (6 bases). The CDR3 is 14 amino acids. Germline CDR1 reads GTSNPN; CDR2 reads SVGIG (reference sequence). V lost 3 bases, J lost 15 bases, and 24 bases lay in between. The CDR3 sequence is CAWSLGQGPLHPFF. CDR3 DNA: TGTGCCTGGAGCTTGGGGCAGGGGCCCCTCCATCCGTTCTTC.

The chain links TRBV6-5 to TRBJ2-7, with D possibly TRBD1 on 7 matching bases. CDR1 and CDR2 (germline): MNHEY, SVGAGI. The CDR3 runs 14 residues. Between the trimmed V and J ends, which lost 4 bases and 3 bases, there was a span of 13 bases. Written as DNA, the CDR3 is TGTGCCAGCAGTTTCCAGGGGGGTGGCTACGAGCAGTACTTC. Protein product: CASSFQGGGYEQYF.

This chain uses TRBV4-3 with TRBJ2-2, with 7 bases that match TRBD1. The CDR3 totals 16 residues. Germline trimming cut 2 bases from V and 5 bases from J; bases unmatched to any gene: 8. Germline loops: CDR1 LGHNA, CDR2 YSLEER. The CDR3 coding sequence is TGCGCCAGCAGCCAATCCCAGGGGACAGCTACCGGGGAGCTGTTTTTT. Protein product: CASSQSQGTATGELFF.

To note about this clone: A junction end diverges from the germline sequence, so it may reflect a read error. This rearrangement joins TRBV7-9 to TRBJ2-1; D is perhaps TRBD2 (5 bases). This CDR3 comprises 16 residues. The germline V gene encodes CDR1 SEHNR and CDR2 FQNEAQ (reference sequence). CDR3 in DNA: TGTTCCAGCAGCTTAGTAGAGTGGGAGTCCCCTAATGAGCAGTTCTTC. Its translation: CSSSLVEWESPNEQFF.

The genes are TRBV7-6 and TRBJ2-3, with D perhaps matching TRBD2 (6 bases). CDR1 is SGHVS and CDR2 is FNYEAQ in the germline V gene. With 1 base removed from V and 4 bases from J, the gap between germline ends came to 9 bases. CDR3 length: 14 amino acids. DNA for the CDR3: TGTGCCAGCAGCTTAGTGCCGGGAGCAGATACGCAGTATTTT. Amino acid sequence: CASSLVPGADTQYF.

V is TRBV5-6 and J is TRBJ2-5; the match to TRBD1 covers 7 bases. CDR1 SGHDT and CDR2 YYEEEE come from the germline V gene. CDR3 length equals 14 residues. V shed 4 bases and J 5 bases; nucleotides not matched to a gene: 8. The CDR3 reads CASSDTGDGETQYF. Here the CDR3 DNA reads TGTGCCAGCAGCGATACAGGGGATGGGGAGACCCAGTACTTC.

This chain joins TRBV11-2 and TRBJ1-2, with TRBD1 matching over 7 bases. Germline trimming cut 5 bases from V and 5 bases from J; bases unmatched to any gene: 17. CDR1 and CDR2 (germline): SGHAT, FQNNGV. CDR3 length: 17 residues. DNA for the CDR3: TGTGCCAGCAGCCCGTTGACCGGGACAGCGCGGAAATATGGCTACACCTTC. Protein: CASSPLTGTARKYGYTF.

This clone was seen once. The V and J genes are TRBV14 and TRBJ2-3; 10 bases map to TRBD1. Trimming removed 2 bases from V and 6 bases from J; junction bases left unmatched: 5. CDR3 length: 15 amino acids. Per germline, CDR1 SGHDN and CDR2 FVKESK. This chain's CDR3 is CASSQSDRGRDTQYF. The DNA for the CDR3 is TGTGCCAGCAGCCAATCCGACAGGGGGCGGGATACGCAGTATTTT.

CDR3 in DNA: TGTGCCAGTAGTATACAACAGGGATCCTACGAGCAGTACTTC. Its translation: CASSIQQGSYEQYF. V usage is TRBV19 and J usage is TRBJ2-7; D is possibly TRBD1 (6 bases). V gave up 2 bases and J gave up 1 base, with 9 bases separating them. Germline CDR1 is LNHDA and CDR2 is SQIVND (reference sequence). CDR3 length equals 14 residues.

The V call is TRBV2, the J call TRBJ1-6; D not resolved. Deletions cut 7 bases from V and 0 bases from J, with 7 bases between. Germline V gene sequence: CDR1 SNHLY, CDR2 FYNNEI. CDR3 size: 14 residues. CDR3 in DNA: TGTGCCAGCACCACAGACTCCTATAATTCACCCCTCCACTTT. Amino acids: CASTTDSYNSPLHF.

CDR3 protein: CASSLAGQGPGQQYF. The CDR3 bases are TGCGCCAGCAGCTTGGCCGGACAGGGGCCCGGACAGCAGTACTTC. The J gene is TRBJ2-5, the V gene TRBV5-1, with 9 nucleotides matching TRBD1. This CDR3 has 15 amino acids. Germline CDR1 and CDR2: SGHRS and YFSETQ. V trimming: 0 bases; J trimming: 11 bases; junction bases outside the gene matches: 11.

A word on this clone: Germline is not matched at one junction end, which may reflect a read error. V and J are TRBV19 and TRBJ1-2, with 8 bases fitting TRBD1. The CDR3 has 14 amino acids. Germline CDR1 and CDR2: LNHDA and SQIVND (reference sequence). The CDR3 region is CASSQTQGGYGCTF. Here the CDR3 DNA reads TGTGCCAGTAGTCAAACACAGGGGGGCTATGGCTGCACCTTC. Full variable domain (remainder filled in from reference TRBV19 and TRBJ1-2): DGGITQSPKYLFRKEGQNVTLSCEQNLNHDAMYWYRQDPGQGLRLIYYSQIVNDFQKGDIAEGYSVSREKKESFPLTVTSAQKNPTAFYLCASSQTQGGYGCTFGSGTRLTVV.

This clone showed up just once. This chain's CDR3 is CASSSTGLSYEQYF. The CDR3 coding sequence is TGTGCCAGTAGTTCGACAGGGTTGTCCTACGAGCAGTACTTC. The chain uses TRBV19 and TRBJ2-7, with TRBD1 identical over 7 bases. Germline V gene lookup returns CDR1 LNHDA and CDR2 SQIVND (reference sequence). Trimming at V came to 5 bases and at J to 1 base, leaving 5 bases not matched to a gene. CDR3 length: 14 residues. The full variable domain, its missing parts supplied by reference TRBV19 and TRBJ2-7, is DGGITQSPKYLFRKEGQNVTLSCEQNLNHDAMYWYRQDPGQGLRLIYYSQIVNDFQKGDIAEGYSVSREKKESFPLTVTSAQKNPTAFYLCASSSTGLSYEQYFGPGTRLTVT.

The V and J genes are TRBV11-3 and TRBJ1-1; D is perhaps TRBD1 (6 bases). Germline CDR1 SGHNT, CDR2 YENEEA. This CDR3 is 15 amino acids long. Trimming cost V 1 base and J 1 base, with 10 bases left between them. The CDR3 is CASSLGWTENTEAFF. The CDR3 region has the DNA TGTGCCAGCAGCTTAGGATGGACAGAGAACACTGAAGCTTTCTTT.

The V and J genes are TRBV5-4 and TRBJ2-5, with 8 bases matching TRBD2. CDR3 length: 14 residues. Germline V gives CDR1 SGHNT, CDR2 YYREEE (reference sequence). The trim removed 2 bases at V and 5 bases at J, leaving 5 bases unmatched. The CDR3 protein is CASSLAGAGETQYF. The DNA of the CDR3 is TGTGCCAGCAGCTTAGCGGGGGCGGGGGAGACCCAGTACTTC.

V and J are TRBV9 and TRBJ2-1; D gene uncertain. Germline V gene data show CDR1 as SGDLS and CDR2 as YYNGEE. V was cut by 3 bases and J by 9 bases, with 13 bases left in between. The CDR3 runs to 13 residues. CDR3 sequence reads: CASSARIPGEQFF. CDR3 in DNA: TGTGCCAGCAGCGCCAGGATTCCAGGTGAGCAGTTCTTC.